Following are 15 T cell receptor beta chains from one sample sequenced in a study of Tregs in tolerant kidney transplant recipients. Generated by immunoSEQ multiplex PCR, the TCRdb table keeps only in-frame clones and is missing some. The table lists more than 75,000 clones, 93% of them singletons, with 0.46% in the top ten. Source: CD4+ T cells from blood, taken before the transplant. The receptors derive from a human donor who received a combined kidney and bone marrow transplant.

This sequence joins TRBV10-3 and TRBJ1-1; D is ambiguous. V shed 0 bases and J shed 8 bases, with 7 bases lying between them. The V gene's germline CDR1 is ENHRY and CDR2 SYGVKD. This CDR3 spans 12 amino acids. The DNA for the CDR3 is TGTGCCATCAGTGAGTCGACCGGGGAAGCTTTCTTT. Protein: CAISESTGEAFF.

The chain combines TRBV9 with TRBJ2-5; 11 bases line up with TRBD2. The length of the CDR3 is 14 residues. Germline assignment: CDR1 SGDLS and CDR2 YYNGEE. Losses at the gene ends were 3 bases for V and 5 bases for J; bases not matched to a gene: 3. Written as DNA, the CDR3 is TGTGCCAGCAGCGCGGGACTAGCGGAGGAGACCCAGTACTTC. This codes for CASSAGLAEETQYF.

This sequence joins TRBV5-8 and TRBJ2-7, with 10 bases identical to TRBD1. This CDR3 is built from 15 residues. Germline V gene sequence: CDR1 SGHTS, CDR2 YDEGEE. Losses at the gene ends were 4 bases for V and 6 bases for J; bases not matched to a gene: 10. DNA for the CDR3: TGTGCCAGCAGCCGAATCGGGACAGGGGATGGCGAGCAGTACTTC. Residues: CASSRIGTGDGEQYF.

The chain carries TRBV11-3 and TRBJ1-2; D not certain. The CDR3 spans 13 residues. Germline CDR1 reads SGHNT; CDR2 reads YENEEA. The V end lost 4 bases, the J end lost 7 bases, and 13 bases lay between the germline ends. The CDR3 protein is CASSSLRGGGYTF. CDR3 sequence (DNA): TGTGCCAGCAGCTCCCTACGGGGAGGTGGCTACACCTTC.

The chain joins TRBV18 to TRBJ2-1; tentatively, D is TRBD2 (5 bases). The CDR3 is 15 amino acids. V was pared by 3 bases and J by 5 bases, with 14 bases between. Germline V gene lookup returns CDR1 KGHSH and CDR2 LQKENI. CDR3: CASSPTGGPHNEQFF. The CDR3, as DNA: TGTGCCAGCTCACCGACCGGCGGGCCACACAATGAGCAGTTCTTC.

The chain employs TRBV5-6 and TRBJ2-3; D gene unclear. This CDR3 contains 12 residues. Looked up from germline, CDR1 is SGHDT and CDR2 is YYEEEE. V dropped 7 bases and J dropped 6 bases, with 12 bases sitting between them. CDR3 bases: TGTGCCAGCCTCACCGACTTGGATACGCAGTATTTT. It specifies CASLTDLDTQYF. The entire variable domain, with the rest obtained from reference TRBV5-6 and TRBJ2-3, is as follows: DAGVTQSPTHLIKTRGQQVTLRCSPKSGHDTVSWYQQALGQGPQFIFQYYEEEERQRGNFPDRFSGHQFPNYSSELNVNALLLGDSALYLCASLTDLDTQYFGPGTRLTVL.

The V gene is TRBV19, the J gene TRBJ2-6; D gene ambiguous. Trimming shortened V by 3 bases and J by 0 bases, and 9 bases separated the two germline ends. The CDR3 is 16 residues long. Per germline, CDR1 LNHDA and CDR2 SQIVND (reference sequence). The CDR3: CASSMSRRSGANVLTF. The CDR3 DNA sequence: TGTGCCAGTAGTATGAGCAGGCGCTCTGGGGCCAACGTCCTGACTTTC.

V and J are TRBV6-6 and TRBJ1-1; D possibly corresponds to TRBD1 (6 bases). Germline V gives CDR1 MNHNY, CDR2 SVGAGI (reference sequence). The V end lost 1 base, the J end lost 5 bases, and 8 bases lay between the germline ends. The CDR3 spans 13 residues. The DNA of the CDR3 is TGTGCCAGCAGTTACTACAGGGAAACTGAAGCTTTCTTT. Protein product: CASSYYRETEAFF.

This clone turned up a few times. The CDR3 coding sequence is TGTGCCAGCAGCCCCTTTGACAGACCTTGCACCTTC. Encoded protein: CASSPFDRPCTF. The V and J genes are TRBV6-6 and TRBJ1-2; possibly TRBD1 for D (5 bases). CDR3 size: 12 residues. Germline V gives CDR1 MNHNY, CDR2 SVGAGI (reference sequence). V dropped 6 bases and J dropped 13 bases, with 18 bases sitting between them.

This chain connects TRBV7-8 to TRBJ1-1; 7 bases map to TRBD1. The germline gives CDR1 SGHVS, CDR2 FQNEAQ. CDR3 length: 13 amino acids. J lost 3 bases, V lost 5 bases, and 3 bases had no gene match. The CDR3 region is CASSRDRDTEAFF. CDR3 nucleotides: TGTGCCAGCAGCCGGGACAGAGACACTGAAGCTTTCTTT.

The chain is built from TRBV30 and TRBJ1-5; D remains unclear. Trimming took off 1 base at V and 6 bases at J, with 10 bases between the two ends. Germline CDR1 and CDR2: GTSNPN and SVGIG (reference sequence). The CDR3 has 13 residues. DNA for the CDR3: TGTGCCTGGAGTGGAGGCGGGATTCAGCCCCAGCATTTT. Translated, it gives CAWSGGGIQPQHF. Variable domain in full (rest from reference TRBV30 and TRBJ1-5): SQTIHQWPATLVQPVGSPLSLECTVEGTSNPNLYWYRQAAGRGLQLLFYSVGIGQISSEVPQNLSASRPQDRQFILSSKKLLLSDSGFYLCAWSGGGIQPQHFGDGTRLSIL.

V gene TRBV5-1 combines with J gene TRBJ2-7; 10 bases are shared with TRBD1. There are 15 residues in the CDR3. Per the germline V gene, CDR1 is SGHRS and CDR2 is YFSETQ. The ends lost 4 bases at V and 2 bases at J; junction bases unmatched: 6. CDR3 coding DNA: TGCGCCAGCAGCGGACAGGGGGTGACGACCTACGAGCAGTACTTC. Translating gives CASSGQGVTTYEQYF.

The chain is built from TRBV19 and TRBJ2-1, with TRBD1 matching 9 bases. V was clipped by 0 bases and J by 6 bases; unmatched bases: 6. Germline assignment: CDR1 LNHDA and CDR2 SQIVND (reference sequence). This CDR3 has 16 residues. The CDR3 region has the DNA TGTGCCAGTAGTATAGACGGACAGGGGATGGGCAATGAGCAGTTCTTC. It yields the protein CASSIDGQGMGNEQFF. Full variable domain (outside the CDR3, taken from reference TRBV19 and TRBJ2-1): DGGITQSPKYLFRKEGQNVTLSCEQNLNHDAMYWYRQDPGQGLRLIYYSQIVNDFQKGDIAEGYSVSREKKESFPLTVTSAQKNPTAFYLCASSIDGQGMGNEQFFGPGTRLTVL.

The chain joins TRBV5-4 to TRBJ2-7; D not certain. V lost 4 bases to trimming and J lost 0 bases, with 11 bases between them. This CDR3 has 14 amino acids. Germline values: CDR1 SGHNT, CDR2 YYREEE (reference sequence). As DNA, the CDR3 is TGTGCCAGCAGCCGAGATGGGCTCTCCTACGAGCAGTACTTC. Its translation is CASSRDGLSYEQYF. The full variable domain, its missing parts supplied by reference TRBV5-4 and TRBJ2-7, is ETGVTQSPTHLIKTRGQQVTLRCSSQSGHNTVSWYQQALGQGPQFIFQYYREEENGRGNFPPRFSGLQFPNYSSELNVNALELDDSALYLCASSRDGLSYEQYFGPGTRLTVT.

J is TRBJ1-5 and V is TRBV11-2, with D maybe TRBD1 (6 bases). CDR1 is SGHAT and CDR2 is FQNNGV in the germline V gene. Trimming took off 3 bases at V and 2 bases at J, with 8 bases between the two ends. The CDR3 is 14 amino acids. CDR3 nucleotides: TGTGCCAGCAGCTTGGACAGAGGCAATCAGCCCCAGCATTTT. Translation gives CASSLDRGNQPQHF.